This TCR beta chain was captured by sequencing in a study of blood T cell repertoires in COVID-19. Study in general: The samples span acute and convalescent COVID-19 from the United States, Italy and Spain. Sample material is recorded as cDNA or gDNA derived from T cells, B-cell-depleted T cells, or PBMCs.

TCRdb's table, derived via immunoSEQ multiplex PCR, lists solely in-frame clones and lacks some. The table records a few hundred thousand clones, around 83% of them present only once. The germline CDR1 and CDR2 sequences are LNHDA and SQIVND (reference sequence). This CDR3 comprises 17 residues. With 5 bases clipped from V and 5 bases from J, the junction kept 11 bases outside the gene matches. The TCR originated in a woman aged 18-35 years with acute or convalescent COVID-19. The J gene is TRBJ2-1, the V gene TRBV19, with 11 bases lining up with TRBD2. Sequencing used peripheral blood. CDR3 nucleotide sequence: TGTGCCAGTAGTGGTACTAGCGGGAGATTTCGGGACAATGAGCAGTTCTTC. This codes for CASSGTSGRFRDNEQFF.